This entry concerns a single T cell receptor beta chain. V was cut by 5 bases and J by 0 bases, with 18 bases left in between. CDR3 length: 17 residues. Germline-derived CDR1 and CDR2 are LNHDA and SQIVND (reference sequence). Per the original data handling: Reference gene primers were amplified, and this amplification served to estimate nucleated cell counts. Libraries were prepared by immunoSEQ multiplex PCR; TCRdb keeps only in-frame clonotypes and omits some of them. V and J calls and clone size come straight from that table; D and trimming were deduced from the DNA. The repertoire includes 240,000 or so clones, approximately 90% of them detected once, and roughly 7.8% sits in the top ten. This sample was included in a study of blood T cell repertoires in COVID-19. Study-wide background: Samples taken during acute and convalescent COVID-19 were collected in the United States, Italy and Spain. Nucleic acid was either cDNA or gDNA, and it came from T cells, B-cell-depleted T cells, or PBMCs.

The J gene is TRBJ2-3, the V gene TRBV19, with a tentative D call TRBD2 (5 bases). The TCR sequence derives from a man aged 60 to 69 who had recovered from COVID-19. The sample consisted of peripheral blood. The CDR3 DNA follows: TGTGCCAGTAGTTCCCGGCCGGCCGGGATGAGCACAGATACGCAGTATTTT. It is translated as CASSSRPAGMSTDTQYF.